This TCR beta chain appears in the sequencing data of a study of cytomegalovirus exposure and HLA in healthy donors. Background on the study: A prior analysis found about 120 million unique TCR beta sequences from 170 million or so T cells.

The CDR3 extends over 17 amino acids. The germline V gene has CDR1 SGHTA and CDR2 FQGTGA. With 0 bases removed from V and 3 bases from J, the gap between germline ends came to 15 bases. It was with 60 Vbeta and 13 Jbeta primers that the PCR ran. Here immunoSEQ multiplex PCR was the method, and the copy in TCRdb shows in-frame clones only, minus some. This table has about 160,000 clones, around 80% appearing once. The sample holds one count of this clone. The chain carries TRBV7-3 and TRBJ2-1; TRBD2 is a possible D gene (7 bases). This TCR was recovered from a woman between 45 and 65 years old in good health and CMV-seropositive. Specimen: PBMCs. CDR3 sequence reads: CASSLTPGASGYNEQFF. CDR3 DNA: TGTGCCAGCAGCTTAACGCCGGGGGCTAGCGGCTACAATGAGCAGTTCTTC.